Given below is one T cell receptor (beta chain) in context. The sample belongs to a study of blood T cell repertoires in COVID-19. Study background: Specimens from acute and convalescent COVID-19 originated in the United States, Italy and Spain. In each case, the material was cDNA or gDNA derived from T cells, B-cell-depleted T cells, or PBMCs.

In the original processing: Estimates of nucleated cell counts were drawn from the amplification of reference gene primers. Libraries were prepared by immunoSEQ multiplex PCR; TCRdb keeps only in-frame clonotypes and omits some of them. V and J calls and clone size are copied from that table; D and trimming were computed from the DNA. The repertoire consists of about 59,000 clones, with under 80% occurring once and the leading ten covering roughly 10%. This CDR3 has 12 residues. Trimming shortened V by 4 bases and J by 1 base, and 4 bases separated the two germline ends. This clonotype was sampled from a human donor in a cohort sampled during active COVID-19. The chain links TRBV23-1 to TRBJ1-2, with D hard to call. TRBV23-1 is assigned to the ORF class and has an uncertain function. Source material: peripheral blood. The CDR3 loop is CASSRGNYGYTF. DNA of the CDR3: TGCGCCAGCAGTCGAGGTAACTATGGCTACACCTTC.